Listed below are T cell receptor beta chains from one sample, sequenced in a study of OX40 agonist ivuxolimab in advanced cancers. Profiled with immunoSEQ multiplex PCR; TCRdb holds only in-frame clones, not every one. The sample includes 80,000 to 100,000 clones, around 90% of them seen just once. Sequenced here: CD4+ or CD8+ T cells sorted from blood, sampled in a trial of the OX40 agonist ivuxolimab. The receptors were gathered from an adult with an advanced solid tumor such as melanoma, head and neck, liver or kidney cancer. Both conserved end residues are part of each CDR3. D genes are given only for firm matches. Size values are once, few and many counts, or a class for expanded clones, and some rows have none.

>.|TRBD2|TRBV2|TRBJ2-1
CASSLERGKNNEQFF
TGTGCCAGCAGTTTAGAGCGGGGTAAGAACAATGAGCAGTTCTTC
>.|.|TRBV9|TRBJ2-3
CASSVGVSTDTQYF
TGTGCCAGCAGCGTAGGGGTTAGCACAGATACGCAGTATTTT
>.|TRBD2|TRBV5-1|TRBJ2-5
CASSLVRLAGSTQETQYF
TGCGCCAGCAGCTTGGTGCGACTAGCGGGTTCTACACAAGAGACCCAGTACTTC
>.|TRBD1|TRBV11-2|TRBJ2-7
CASSPSVGRGRYEQYF
TGTGCCAGCAGCCCGTCCGTGGGCAGGGGGCGGTACGAGCAGTACTTC
>.|.|TRBV25-1|TRBJ1-5
CVSSESGESPQHF
TGTGTCAGCAGTGAATCGGGGGAATCGCCCCAGCATTTT
>.|.|TRBV13|TRBJ2-2
CASSQLIGELFF
TGTGCCAGCAGCCAGCTGATCGGGGAGCTGTTTTTT
>few|.|TRBV19|TRBJ2-1
CASSIELALNEQFF
TGTGCCAGTAGTATCGAACTAGCCCTCAATGAGCAGTTCTTC
>.|.|TRBV19|TRBJ1-2
CASSMEGSHGYTF
TGTGCCAGTAGTATGGAGGGGTCCCATGGCTACACCTTC
>once|TRBD1|TRBV10-3|TRBJ2-5
CAIRVGTDGETQYF
TGTGCCATCAGAGTCGGGACAGACGGAGAGACCCAGTACTTC
>.|.|TRBV7-2|TRBJ1-3
CASSRGGNTIYF
TGTGCCAGCAGCCGGGGGGGAAACACCATATATTTT
>.|.|TRBV29-1|TRBJ2-2
CSVLAAGELFF
TGCAGCGTCCTCGCCGCCGGGGAGCTGTTTTTT
>.|.|TRBV5-1|TRBJ2-3
CASRTQAHPDTQYF
TGCGCCAGCCGAACCCAAGCCCACCCAGATACGCAGTATTTT
>.|.|TRBV20-1|TRBJ2-5
CSAGQETQYF
TGCAGTGCTGGACAAGAGACCCAGTACTTC
>.|TRBD1|TRBV19|TRBJ1-6
CASTPGQATNSPLHF
TGTGCCAGTACCCCGGGACAGGCGACTAATTCACCCCTCCACTTT
>.|.|TRBV30|TRBJ1-2
CAWSPGTWVTGYTF
TGTGCCTGGAGTCCCGGGACATGGGTAACCGGCTACACCTTC
>.|TRBD2|TRBV29-1|TRBJ2-5
CSVAPREAQYF
TGCAGCGTTGCCCCTCGGGAGGCCCAGTACTTC
>once|.|TRBV14|TRBJ1-1
CASSPRITEAFF
TGTGCCAGCAGCCCCCGAATTACTGAAGCTTTCTTT
>.|.|TRBV10-1|TRBJ1-1
CASSVRGTEAFF
TGCGCCAGCAGTGTACGGGGAACTGAAGCTTTCTTT
>.|TRBD2|TRBV10-3|TRBJ2-1
CAIKPRPSLASYNEQFF
TGTGCCATCAAACCCCGCCCCTCACTAGCGTCCTACAATGAGCAGTTCTTC
>.|TRBD1|TRBV5-1|TRBJ2-7
CASRDRAYEQYF
TGCGCCAGCAGGGACAGGGCCTACGAGCAGTACTTC
>once|.|TRBV14|TRBJ1-1
CASSQQGNTEAFF
TGTGCCAGCAGCCAACAGGGGAACACTGAAGCTTTCTTT
>.|.|TRBV2|TRBJ1-5
CASSEASLSNQPQHF
TGTGCCAGCAGTGAAGCCTCTCTCAGCAATCAGCCCCAGCATTTT
>.|TRBD2|TRBV14|TRBJ2-3
CASSPRLAGSTQYF
TGTGCCAGCAGCCCCCGACTAGCGGGGAGTACGCAGTATTTT
>.|.|TRBV5-5|TRBJ2-7
CASIGRYYEQYF
TGTGCCAGCATAGGGCGATACTACGAGCAGTACTTC
>.|.|TRBV6-1|TRBJ1-4
CASSDSVIRVREKLFF
TGTGCCAGCAGTGATTCTGTGATCAGGGTGAGGGAAAAACTGTTTTTT
>.|.|TRBV7-8|TRBJ2-3
CASRRTTAGDTQYF
TGTGCCAGCAGGCGGACCACCGCTGGAGATACGCAGTATTTT
>.|TRBD1|TRBV2|TRBJ1-5
CASSGGQGEGQPQHF
TGTGCCAGCAGTGGGGGACAGGGGGAGGGTCAGCCCCAGCATTTT
>.|.|TRBV15|TRBJ1-1
CATSEGYDFEAFF
TGTGCCACCAGCGAGGGGTACGATTTCGAAGCTTTCTTT
>.|TRBD1|TRBV19|TRBJ1-2
CASSIGQGHYGYTF
TGTGCCAGTAGTATCGGACAGGGGCACTATGGCTACACCTTC
>.|TRBD2|TRBV7-3|TRBJ2-1
CASSEGLAAYNEQFF
TGTGCCAGCAGCGAGGGACTAGCGGCTTACAATGAGCAGTTCTTC
>once|.|TRBV4-3|TRBJ2-7
CASSQDGSSLHSYEQYF
TGCGCCAGCAGCCAAGATGGGTCTAGCCTCCACTCCTACGAGCAGTACTTC
>once|.|TRBV5-5|TRBJ1-2
CASSLDRWLFYTF
TGTGCCAGCAGCTTGGACAGGTGGCTTTTCTACACCTTC